This TCR beta chain was captured by sequencing in a study of T cells in Graves' hyperthyroidism and ophthalmopathy. The study, taken as a whole, reports: Model predictions of ophthalmopathy came a median around 6.5 months before onset.

As regards this clonotype: No antigen is known for it.

Authors of the study amplified TCR beta CDR3 regions from RNA transcripts. Carried out on the TCR CDR3, a first-round RT-PCR used the HTBI primer set. TCRdb called the multiplex PCR reads again in MiXCR, with one record for every CDR3 protein. There are 500,000 to 550,000 distinct CDR3 sequences in the sample; less than 25% occur only once, and around 27% lies in the top ten. Germline assignment: CDR1 MNHEY and CDR2 SVGEGT. Trimming at V came to 4 bases and at J to 3 bases, leaving 9 bases not matched to a gene. This CDR3 contains 16 residues. This clonotype was sampled from a man younger than 30 with Graves' hyperthyroidism. Sequenced input: blood. This rearrangement joins TRBV6-2 or TRBV6-3 to TRBJ1-5, with TRBD1 matching 7 bases. The CDR3 region has the DNA TGTGCCAGCAGTTTACTTCCGACAGGGAACAATCAGCCCCAGCATTTT. This codes for CASSLLPTGNNQPQHF.